This TCR beta chain stems from a study of cytomegalovirus exposure and HLA in healthy donors. The germline V gene encodes CDR1 SEHNR and CDR2 FQNEAQ (reference sequence). V gave up 6 bases and J gave up 0 bases; unmatched junction bases: 4. The CDR3 extends over 15 amino acids. This clone appeared a few times. Its antigen is currently unknown. Points from the study as a whole: With later analysis, a missense DCLRE1C variant became linked to TCR beta V- and J-gene trimming.

The PCR was carried out with 60 Vbeta primers and 13 Jbeta primers. Clones were sequenced by immunoSEQ multiplex PCR, and TCRdb holds only the in-frame ones, with some missing. This table holds some 120,000 clones, over 60% found once. This clonotype originated in a man in his sixties in good health and CMV-seropositive. This chain connects TRBV7-9 to TRBJ2-2; 7 bases align to TRBD2. Sequencing was carried out using PBMCs. The CDR3 bases are TGTGCCAGCAGTCCCGGGACTACGAACACCGGGGAGCTGTTTTTT. It translates to CASSPGTTNTGELFF.